This T cell receptor beta chain came from a study of blood T cell repertoires in COVID-19. The wider study: COVID-19 samples from acute and convalescent phases originated in the United States, Italy and Spain. Sources were T cells, B-cell-depleted T cells, or PBMCs; the material itself was cDNA or gDNA.

Authors' analysis steps: Estimation of nucleated cell counts was performed using reference gene primer amplification. Generated by immunoSEQ multiplex PCR, the TCRdb table keeps only in-frame clones and is missing some. V, J and clone size are those of that table, while D and trimming were read from the DNA. The data show 150,000 to 200,000 clones, around 83% seen once. Trimming stripped 3 bases from V and 8 bases from J, with 13 bases between. CDR1 and CDR2 (germline): SNHLY, FYNNEI. CDR3 size: 14 residues. The sequence derives from a man younger than 35 with acute or convalescent COVID-19. Sample: peripheral blood. The chain joins TRBV2 to TRBJ1-4, with D possibly TRBD1 on 5 matching bases. The DNA for the CDR3 is TGTGCCAGCAGTGATTTAGGGGAGGGCGAAAAACTGTTTTTT. Residues: CASSDLGEGEKLFF.